Following are 5 T cell receptor beta chains from one sample sequenced in a study of T cell responses to AZD1222 COVID-19 vaccine. The repertoire was sequenced with immunoSEQ multiplex PCR; TCRdb's copy has only in-frame clones and lacks some. The sample has about 170,000 clones; approximately 90% are singletons. The sequences come from peripheral blood, collected on day 0 of AZD1222 vaccination. These receptors were taken from an adult in good health.

V and J are TRBV5-5 and TRBJ2-3; 11 bases map to TRBD2. Germline V gene sequence: CDR1 SGHKS, CDR2 YYEKEE (reference sequence). With V trimmed by 3 bases and J by 3 bases, 9 bases remained unmatched. This CDR3 spans 17 amino acids. The chain's CDR3 is CASSSRLAGILTDTQYF. CDR3 in DNA: TGTGCCAGCAGCTCTAGACTAGCGGGGATCTTGACAGATACGCAGTATTTT.

V usage is TRBV11-1 and J usage is TRBJ1-2, with D possibly being TRBD1 (5 bases). There are 15 residues in the CDR3. With 1 base removed from V and 7 bases from J, the gap between germline ends came to 16 bases. CDR1 SGHAT and CDR2 FQDESV come from the germline V gene (reference sequence). The CDR3 region is CASSLEATGIRGYTF. The DNA for the CDR3 is TGTGCCAGCAGCTTAGAAGCCACAGGAATTCGTGGCTACACCTTC.

V is TRBV5-1 and J is TRBJ1-3; D perhaps matches TRBD1 (6 bases). The germline gives CDR1 SGHRS, CDR2 YFSETQ. Trimming removed 4 bases from V and 0 bases from J, with 14 bases in between. This CDR3 is 16 amino acids long. CDR3 sequence: CASSTGGRGSGNTIYF. The CDR3 bases are TGCGCCAGCAGCACGGGGGGCAGAGGCTCTGGAAACACCATATATTTT.

The V and J genes are TRBV2 and TRBJ1-1; D unclear. V was pared by 7 bases and J by 0 bases, with 3 bases between. The CDR3 is made up of 11 amino acids. Germline values: CDR1 SNHLY, CDR2 FYNNEI. CDR3 coding DNA: TGTGCCAGCACCTTGAACACTGAAGCTTTCTTT. It is translated as CASTLNTEAFF.

The CDR3 protein is CASSFGQGALYGYTF. CDR3 in DNA: TGTGCCAGCAGCTTCGGACAGGGGGCACTTTATGGCTACACCTTC. The chain is built from TRBV9 and TRBJ1-2; TRBD1 matches at 11 bases. The CDR3 has 15 residues. With 4 bases clipped from V and 5 bases from J, the junction kept 7 bases outside the gene matches. In germline, CDR1 is SGDLS, CDR2 YYNGEE.